These T cell receptor beta chains were read from a single sample in a study of blood T cell repertoires in COVID-19. Generated by immunoSEQ multiplex PCR, the TCRdb table keeps only in-frame clones and is missing some. Seen here are roughly 65,000 clones, approximately 79% observed once, and the top ten hold 16%. The sequenced sample consisted of peripheral blood. These TCRs come from a man aged 55 to 70 with acute or convalescent COVID-19. The CDR3 runs from the conserved cysteine through the conserved F or W. Each record gives: clone size, D gene, CDR3 length, V gene, J gene, CDR3 protein, CDR3 DNA. The D gene is left open where the match is weak. The size of a clone is reported for some rows only, either as once, few or many, or as a class for expanded clones.

size: few
D: .
length: 16
V: TRBV4-3
J: TRBJ2-7
CDR3: CASSQATGGPSYEQYF
DNA: TGCGCCAGCAGCCAAGCAACCGGGGGTCCGTCCTACGAGCAGTACTTC

size: .
D: .
length: 15
V: TRBV7-9
J: TRBJ1-4
CDR3: CASSLVHAANEKLFF
DNA: TGTGCCAGCAGCTTAGTCCATGCGGCTAATGAAAAACTGTTTTTT

size: .
D: .
length: 14
V: TRBV11-3
J: TRBJ2-2
CDR3: CASSDGGGTGELFF
DNA: TGTGCCAGCAGCGACGGGGGAGGAACCGGGGAGCTGTTTTTT

size: .
D: .
length: 17
V: TRBV6-6
J: TRBJ1-4
CDR3: CASSHPKLGGPNEKLFF
DNA: TGTGCCAGCAGTCACCCAAAGTTGGGTGGGCCTAATGAAAAACTGTTTTTT

size: .
D: .
length: 15
V: TRBV20-1
J: TRBJ1-5
CDR3: CSASRDTQVRQPQHF
DNA: TGCAGTGCTAGTCGGGACACTCAAGTCAGACAGCCCCAGCATTTT

size: few
D: .
length: 14
V: TRBV5-1
J: TRBJ2-3
CDR3: CASSLGVNTDTQYF
DNA: TGCGCCAGCAGCTTAGGGGTGAACACAGATACGCAGTATTTT

size: few
D: .
length: 14
V: TRBV10-3
J: TRBJ2-2
CDR3: CAISEGLPTGELFF
DNA: TGTGCCATCAGTGAAGGACTGCCGACCGGGGAGCTGTTTTTT

size: .
D: .
length: 15
V: TRBV11-1
J: TRBJ2-2
CDR3: CASSFGRRLTGELFF
DNA: TGTGCCAGCAGCTTTGGCAGGAGGCTCACCGGGGAGCTGTTTTTT

size: .
D: TRBD1
length: 16
V: TRBV7-6
J: TRBJ2-3
CDR3: CASSLATGIVTDTQYF
DNA: TGTGCCAGCAGCTTAGCGACAGGGATAGTCACAGATACGCAGTATTTT

size: once
D: .
length: 16
V: TRBV18
J: TRBJ1-3
CDR3: CASSPPRERSGNTIYF
DNA: TGTGCCAGCTCACCACCTCGTGAGCGCTCTGGAAACACCATATATTTT

size: .
D: TRBD1
length: 15
V: TRBV6-6
J: TRBJ1-5
CDR3: CASSPSRQGDQPQHF
DNA: TGTGCCAGCAGCCCATCGAGACAGGGTGATCAGCCCCAGCATTTT

size: .
D: TRBD1
length: 16
V: TRBV7-9
J: TRBJ1-4
CDR3: CASSPGQGNPNEKLFF
DNA: TGTGCCAGCAGCCCGGGACAGGGTAATCCTAATGAAAAACTGTTTTTT

size: .
D: .
length: 14
V: TRBV9
J: TRBJ2-7
CDR3: CASSVGLAYYEQYF
DNA: TGTGCCAGCAGCGTAGGGCTAGCTTACTACGAGCAGTACTTC

size: .
D: .
length: 15
V: TRBV19
J: TRBJ2-4
CDR3: CASSKDQGLGNIQYF
DNA: TGTGCCAGTAGTAAAGATCAGGGTTTGGGTAACATTCAGTACTTC

size: .
D: .
length: 17
V: TRBV7-9
J: TRBJ1-5
CDR3: CASSPRVGTNSNQPQHF
DNA: TGTGCCAGCAGCCCCCGTGTAGGGACAAATAGCAATCAGCCCCAGCATTTT

size: .
D: TRBD1
length: 15
V: TRBV5-1
J: TRBJ1-5
CDR3: CASSLTGTGIQPQHF
DNA: TGCGCCAGCAGCTTAACCGGGACAGGTATCCAGCCCCAGCATTTT

size: medium-sized
D: .
length: 15
V: TRBV6-2/TRBV6-3
J: TRBJ1-4
CDR3: CASSDLGGTNEKLFF
DNA: TGTGCCAGCAGTGACTTGGGGGGAACTAATGAAAAACTGTTTTTT

size: once
D: .
length: 13
V: TRBV12-3/TRBV12-4
J: TRBJ1-1
CDR3: CASRLGGATEAFF
DNA: TGTGCCAGCAGGTTGGGGGGGGCCACTGAAGCTTTCTTT

size: .
D: .
length: 11
V: TRBV12-3/TRBV12-4
J: TRBJ2-3
CDR3: CASRLSSAQYF
DNA: TGTGCCAGCAGGCTAAGTTCGGCGCAGTATTTT

size: few
D: .
length: 16
V: TRBV5-6
J: TRBJ1-5
CDR3: CASSLGQDRVNQPQHF
DNA: TGTGCCAGCAGCTTGGGACAGGACAGAGTCAATCAGCCCCAGCATTTT

size: few
D: TRBD2
length: 15
V: TRBV7-2
J: TRBJ2-3
CDR3: CASSKGGARSDTQYF
DNA: TGTGCCAGCAGCAAGGGAGGGGCGAGGTCAGATACGCAGTATTTT

size: .
D: .
length: 15
V: TRBV6-5
J: TRBJ1-3
CDR3: CASSYSGARGNTIYF
DNA: TGTGCCAGCAGTTACTCGGGGGCGCGTGGAAACACCATATATTTT

size: once
D: .
length: 14
V: TRBV7-2
J: TRBJ2-7
CDR3: CASRLDGRSGEQYF
DNA: TGTGCCAGCAGGTTAGACGGACGGAGCGGCGAGCAGTACTTC

size: .
D: TRBD1
length: 14
V: TRBV3-1/TRBV3-2
J: TRBJ1-5
CDR3: CASSEGARNQPQHF
DNA: TGTGCCAGCAGCGAGGGGGCGCGCAATCAGCCCCAGCATTTT

size: .
D: TRBD1
length: 15
V: TRBV4-3
J: TRBJ1-3
CDR3: CASSQDGTGRNTIYF
DNA: TGCGCCAGCAGCCAAGATGGGACAGGGAGGAACACCATATATTTT

size: .
D: TRBD2
length: 15
V: TRBV5-1
J: TRBJ2-7
CDR3: CASSFHPGGNYEQYF
DNA: TGCGCCAGCAGCTTCCACCCGGGAGGGAACTACGAGCAGTACTTC

size: few
D: TRBD2
length: 15
V: TRBV7-2
J: TRBJ2-1
CDR3: CASTSGTSVYNEQFF
DNA: TGTGCCAGCACCTCCGGGACTAGCGTCTACAATGAGCAGTTCTTC

size: many
D: .
length: 15
V: TRBV3-1/TRBV3-2
J: TRBJ1-5
CDR3: CASSQDFQGYQPQHF
DNA: TGTGCCAGCAGCCAAGATTTTCAGGGATATCAGCCCCAGCATTTT

size: .
D: .
length: 16
V: TRBV23-1
J: TRBJ1-1
CDR3: CASSQETEVKGTEAFF
DNA: TGCGCCAGCAGTCAAGAGACAGAAGTCAAGGGCACTGAAGCTTTCTTT

size: few
D: .
length: 18
V: TRBV4-2
J: TRBJ1-5
CDR3: CASSQEGEGRWGNQPQHF
DNA: TGTGCCAGCAGCCAAGAAGGGGAAGGGCGGTGGGGCAATCAGCCCCAGCATTTT

size: .
D: TRBD1
length: 16
V: TRBV5-1
J: TRBJ2-6
CDR3: CASTPGGGSGANVLTF
DNA: TGCGCCAGCACCCCAGGGGGCGGGTCTGGGGCCAACGTCCTGACTTTC

size: .
D: TRBD1
length: 15
V: TRBV12-5
J: TRBJ2-1
CDR3: CASGRGTGSYNEQFF
DNA: TGTGCTAGTGGCCGAGGGACAGGGAGCTACAATGAGCAGTTCTTC

size: few
D: .
length: 14
V: TRBV19
J: TRBJ1-4
CDR3: CASSGPAGYEKLFF
DNA: TGTGCCAGTAGTGGGCCGGCGGGTTATGAAAAACTGTTTTTT

size: .
D: TRBD2
length: 14
V: TRBV10-2
J: TRBJ2-5
CDR3: CASSEPAGLETQYF
DNA: TGCGCCAGCAGTGAACCAGCGGGGTTGGAGACCCAGTACTTC

size: .
D: TRBD1
length: 13
V: TRBV7-9
J: TRBJ1-2
CDR3: CASSDRENYGYTF
DNA: TGTGCCAGCAGCGACAGGGAAAACTATGGCTACACCTTC

size: .
D: TRBD1
length: 16
V: TRBV6-6
J: TRBJ1-6
CDR3: CASSYGTGSLNSPLHF
DNA: TGTGCCAGCAGTTATGGGACAGGATCGTTAAATTCACCCCTCCACTTT

size: .
D: .
length: 15
V: TRBV9
J: TRBJ2-3
CDR3: CASSVEGSGADTQYF
DNA: TGTGCCAGCAGCGTAGAAGGCTCAGGTGCAGATACGCAGTATTTT

size: once
D: .
length: 13
V: TRBV5-6
J: TRBJ2-4
CDR3: CASSLGQRNIQYF
DNA: TGTGCCAGCAGCTTGGGACAAAGGAACATTCAGTACTTC

size: .
D: TRBD2
length: 16
V: TRBV5-1
J: TRBJ2-3
CDR3: CASSLGPSGGADTQYF
DNA: TGCGCCAGCAGCTTGGGTCCTAGCGGGGGGGCAGATACGCAGTATTTT

size: .
D: .
length: 14
V: TRBV21-1
J: TRBJ1-5
CDR3: CASTWGGGRQPQHF
DNA: TGTGCCAGCACCTGGGGCGGGGGCAGGCAGCCCCAGCATTTT

size: .
D: TRBD2
length: 16
V: TRBV4-1
J: TRBJ2-5
CDR3: CASSQMGLAGDETQYF
DNA: TGCGCCAGCAGCCAAATGGGACTAGCGGGGGATGAGACCCAGTACTTC

size: .
D: .
length: 16
V: TRBV5-1
J: TRBJ1-6
CDR3: CASSLGEGRGNSPLHF
DNA: TGCGCCAGCAGCTTGGGGGAGGGACGGGGAAATTCACCCCTCCACTTT